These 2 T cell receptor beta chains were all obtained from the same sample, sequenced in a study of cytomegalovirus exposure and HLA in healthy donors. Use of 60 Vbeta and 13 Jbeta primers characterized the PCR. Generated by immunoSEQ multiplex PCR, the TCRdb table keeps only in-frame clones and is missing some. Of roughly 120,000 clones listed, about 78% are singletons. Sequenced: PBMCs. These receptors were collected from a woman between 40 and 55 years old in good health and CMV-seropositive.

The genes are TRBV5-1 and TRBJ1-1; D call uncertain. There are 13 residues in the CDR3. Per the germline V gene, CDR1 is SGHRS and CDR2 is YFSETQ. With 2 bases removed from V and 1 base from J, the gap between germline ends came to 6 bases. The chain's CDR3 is CASSLAKNTEAFF. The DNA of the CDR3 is TGCGCCAGCAGCTTAGCCAAGAACACTGAAGCTTTCTTT.

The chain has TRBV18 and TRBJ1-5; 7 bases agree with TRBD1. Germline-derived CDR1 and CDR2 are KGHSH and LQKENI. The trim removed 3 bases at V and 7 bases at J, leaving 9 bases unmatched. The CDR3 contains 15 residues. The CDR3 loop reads CASSPNQQGRQPQHF. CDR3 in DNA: TGTGCCAGCTCACCTAACCAACAGGGGAGACAGCCCCAGCATTTT.